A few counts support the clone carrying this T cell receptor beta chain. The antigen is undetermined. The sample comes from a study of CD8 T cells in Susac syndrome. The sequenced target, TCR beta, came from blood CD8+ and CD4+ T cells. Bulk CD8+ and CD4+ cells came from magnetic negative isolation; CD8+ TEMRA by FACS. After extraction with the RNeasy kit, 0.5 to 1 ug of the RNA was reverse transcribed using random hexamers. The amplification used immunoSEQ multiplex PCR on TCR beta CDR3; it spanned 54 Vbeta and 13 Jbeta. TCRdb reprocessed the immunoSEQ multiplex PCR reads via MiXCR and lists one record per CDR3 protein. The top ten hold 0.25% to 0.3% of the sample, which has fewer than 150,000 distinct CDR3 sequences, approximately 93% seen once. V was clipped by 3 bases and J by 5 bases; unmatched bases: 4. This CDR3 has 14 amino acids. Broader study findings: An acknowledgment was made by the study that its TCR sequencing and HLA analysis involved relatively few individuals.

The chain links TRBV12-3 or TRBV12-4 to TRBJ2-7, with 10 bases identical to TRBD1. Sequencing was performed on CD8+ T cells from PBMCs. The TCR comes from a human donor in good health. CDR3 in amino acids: CASSFGTGDHEQYF. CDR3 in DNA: TGTGCCAGCAGTTTTGGGACAGGGGACCACGAGCAGTACTTC.